Listed here are 26 T cell receptor beta chains from one sample, sequenced in a study of blood T cell repertoires in COVID-19. Clones were sequenced by immunoSEQ multiplex PCR, and TCRdb holds only the in-frame ones, with some missing. The sample includes roughly 400,000 clones, less than 95% of them seen just once. The sample was PBMCs or T cells enriched from blood (not recorded which). All receptors come from a man aged 18 to 29 who had recovered from COVID-19.

This chain links TRBV7-9 with TRBJ2-7; D is possibly TRBD1 (6 bases). V lost 1 base, J lost 6 bases, and 10 bases lay in between. Per germline, CDR1 SEHNR and CDR2 FQNEAQ (reference sequence). The CDR3 is 13 residues long. DNA for the CDR3: TGTGCCAGCAGCTTAGGGGGGCCCCGCGAGCAGTACTTC. Its protein is CASSLGGPREQYF.

The rearrangement uses TRBV30 and TRBJ1-2; no reliable D call. CDR1 and CDR2 (germline): GTSNPN, SVGIG (reference sequence). V was clipped by 0 bases and J by 8 bases, with 13 bases between them. The CDR3 consists of 13 residues. In nucleotides, the CDR3 is TGTGCCTGGAGTGTACGGGATAACTTGGGCTACACCTTC. Encoded protein: CAWSVRDNLGYTF.

The chain carries TRBV4-1 and TRBJ1-5, with TRBD1 as a possible D gene (5 bases). V was trimmed by 0 bases and J by 7 bases, leaving 16 bases between them. Germline V gene sequence: CDR1 MGHRA, CDR2 YSYEKL. This CDR3 region has 16 residues. In DNA form, the CDR3 reads TGCGCCAGCAGCCAAGATACAGCAGGGAATGCCCAGCCCCAGCATTTT. Translation gives CASSQDTAGNAQPQHF.

This sequence joins TRBV28 and TRBJ1-3; perhaps TRBD1 as D (5 bases). This CDR3 is built from 17 residues. V was cut by 3 bases and J by 4 bases, with 19 bases left in between. Germline CDR1 is MDHEN and CDR2 is SYDVKM. CDR3 sequence reads: CASSFETVKLSGNTIYF. Written as DNA, the CDR3 is TGTGCCAGCAGTTTCGAGACAGTCAAGCTCTCAGGAAACACCATATATTTT.

This clone was found once. V is TRBV9 and J is TRBJ2-2, with D perhaps matching TRBD1 (6 bases). The ends were cut back, 4 bases at V and 3 bases at J, with 19 bases in the middle. The CDR3 sequence is 17 residues long. The germline CDR1 and CDR2 sequences are SGDLS and YYNGEE. The CDR3 spells CASSPIRGLRDTGELFF. The DNA of the CDR3 is TGTGCCAGCAGCCCAATCAGGGGTTTACGGGACACCGGGGAGCTGTTTTTT. The full variable domain, rest sourced from reference TRBV9 and TRBJ2-2, is DSGVTQTPKHLITATGQRVTLRCSPRSGDLSVYWYQQSLDQGLQFLIQYYNGEERAKGNILERFSAQQFPDLHSELNLSSLELGDSALYFCASSPIRGLRDTGELFFGEGSRLTVL.

This chain joins TRBV29-1 and TRBJ2-7; weak D call: TRBD1 (6 bases). Germline loops: CDR1 SQVTM, CDR2 ANQGSEA. V lost 5 bases, J lost 2 bases, and 13 bases lay in between. This CDR3 has 13 amino acids. The CDR3 reads CSVFTGNTYEQYF. DNA of the CDR3: TGCAGCGTTTTTACAGGGAACACCTACGAGCAGTACTTC.

Concerning this clone itself: Other DNA sequences in the sample encode the same CDR3. The J gene is TRBJ2-5, the V gene TRBV20-1; D is uncertain. Germline V gene sequence: CDR1 DFQATT, CDR2 SNEGSKA (reference sequence). The CDR3 runs to 11 residues. The ends were cut back, 0 bases at V and 5 bases at J, with 4 bases in the middle. The CDR3 loop is CSARDRETQYF. In nucleotides, the CDR3 is TGCAGTGCTAGAGACCGTGAGACCCAGTACTTC.

The V call is TRBV3-1 (or the pseudogene TRBV3-2), the J call TRBJ1-5; no clear D gene. Trimming cost V 2 bases and J 10 bases, with 9 bases left between them. The V gene's germline CDR1 is LGHDT and CDR2 YNNKEL (reference sequence). CDR3 length equals 12 residues. The CDR3, as DNA: TGTGCCAGCAGCCAAAGGCGGGGACCCCAGCATTTT. It specifies CASSQRRGPQHF.

This chain joins TRBV18 and TRBJ2-7, with D uncertain. Deletions cut 1 base from V and 1 base from J, with 8 bases between. The CDR3 is 14 residues long. In germline, CDR1 is KGHSH, CDR2 LQKENI. The CDR3 region is CASSPRTASYEQYF. The CDR3 DNA follows: TGTGCCAGCTCACCACGCACAGCTTCCTACGAGCAGTACTTC.

About this clone: The same CDR3 can be traced to other DNA sequences in this sample. The genes are TRBV6-5 and TRBJ1-3; no firm D call. This CDR3 has 14 residues. Germline V gene sequence: CDR1 MNHEY, CDR2 SVGAGI. V lost 2 bases and J lost 0, with 5 bases in between. The CDR3 protein is CASSYGSSGNTIYF. CDR3 DNA: TGTGCCAGCAGTTACGGGAGCTCTGGAAACACCATATATTTT.

The V call is TRBV9, the J call TRBJ2-4, with 11 bases lining up with TRBD2. Losses at the gene ends were 4 bases for V and 3 bases for J; bases not matched to a gene: 3. CDR3 length: 15 amino acids. Germline V CDR1 and CDR2: SGDLS, YYNGEE. CDR3 in amino acids: CASSRLAGIKNIQYF. In DNA, the CDR3 is TGTGCCAGCAGCAGACTAGCGGGAATCAAAAACATTCAGTACTTC.

The chain recombines TRBV5-6 with TRBJ2-5, with D perhaps TRBD1 (6 bases). V was trimmed by 4 bases and J by 4 bases, leaving 14 bases between them. The CDR3 has 14 residues. CDR1 is SGHDT and CDR2 is YYEEEE in the germline V gene. The CDR3 coding sequence is TGTGCCAGCAGCCACAGGGTTAGAGCAGAGACCCAGTACTTC. Protein: CASSHRVRAETQYF.

The chain recombines TRBV4-1 with TRBJ1-4; 10 nucleotides agree with TRBD1. CDR3 size: 17 residues. Germline V CDR1 and CDR2: MGHRA, YSYEKL. Trimming cost V 3 bases and J 7 bases; bases outside gene matches: 11. CDR3 region: CASSHAGTGVKGEKLFF. The CDR3 region has the DNA TGCGCCAGCAGCCATGCCGGGACAGGGGTGAAGGGTGAAAAACTGTTTTTT.

This chain connects TRBV5-1 to TRBJ2-5, with 12 bases lining up with TRBD2. J lost 5 bases, V lost 1 base, and 12 bases had no gene match. Germline lookup yields CDR1 SGHRS and CDR2 YFSETQ. The CDR3 totals 18 residues. The CDR3 coding sequence is TGCGCCAGCAGCTTGAACCTGGGACTAGCGGGTGGTGGGGAGACCCAGTACTTC. Translating gives CASSLNLGLAGGGETQYF.

This chain links TRBV10-1 with TRBJ1-4, with D tentatively TRBD1 (5 bases). CDR1 is WNHNN and CDR2 is SYGVQD in the germline V gene (reference sequence). Between the trimmed V and J ends, which lost 4 bases and 3 bases, there was a span of 15 bases. The CDR3 contains 16 residues. CDR3 region: CASSGRGPRANEKLFF. Here the CDR3 DNA reads TGCGCCAGCAGTGGGAGGGGCCCGAGGGCTAATGAAAAACTGTTTTTT.

This chain connects TRBV6-1 to TRBJ1-2; tentative D call: TRBD1 (6 bases). Germline V lookup: CDR1 MNHNS, CDR2 SASEGT. The germline V and J ends were trimmed by 3 bases and 2 bases, with 10 bases remaining between them. The CDR3 has 14 amino acids. The CDR3 protein is CASSEVDRNYGYTF. In DNA, the CDR3 is TGTGCCAGCAGTGAGGTGGACAGAAACTATGGCTACACCTTC.

This chain joins TRBV6-5 and TRBJ1-5; D call uncertain. V dropped 6 bases and J dropped 7 bases, with 10 bases sitting between them. The CDR3 spans 12 residues. Germline V CDR1 and CDR2: MNHEY, SVGAGI. This CDR3 reads CASRRVGQPQHF. CDR3 sequence (DNA): TGTGCCAGCAGGAGGGTGGGACAGCCCCAGCATTTT.

The chain links TRBV5-1 to TRBJ2-1; D is possibly TRBD2 (5 bases). Trimming removed 3 bases from V and 2 bases from J, with 18 bases in between. The germline gives CDR1 SGHRS, CDR2 YFSETQ. This CDR3 has 17 residues. CDR3 residues: CASSSGLVSGAYNEQFF. DNA for the CDR3: TGCGCCAGCAGCTCTGGTCTAGTGTCCGGGGCCTACAATGAGCAGTTCTTC.

The sample holds a few counts of this clone. This chain joins TRBV19 and TRBJ1-2; 8 bases match TRBD1. CDR1 is LNHDA and CDR2 is SQIVND in the germline V gene (reference sequence). V shed 1 base and J 4 bases; nucleotides not matched to a gene: 8. This CDR3 comprises 16 residues. DNA of the CDR3: TGTGCCAGTAGTATAGGGACAGGGAGGCAGTTCTATGGCTACACCTTC. Its translation: CASSIGTGRQFYGYTF.

The chain carries TRBV5-5 and TRBJ2-6, with D maybe TRBD1 (5 bases). The germline CDR1 and CDR2 sequences are SGHKS and YYEKEE (reference sequence). The length of the CDR3 is 15 residues. Trimming took 2 bases from V and 3 from J, leaving 9 bases between them. The CDR3 bases are TGTGCCAGCAGCTTAGGGGCAGGTGGGGCCAACGTCCTGACTTTC. Its translation: CASSLGAGGANVLTF.

This clone was picked up one time. The rearrangement links TRBV9 to TRBJ1-3; tentative D call: TRBD1 (6 bases). Trimming left V 5 bases short and J 0 bases short, with 12 bases between. Germline V gene lookup returns CDR1 SGDLS and CDR2 YYNGEE. This CDR3 region has 15 residues. Here the CDR3 reads CASRGDMSSGNTIYF. CDR3 coding DNA: TGTGCCAGCAGGGGGGACATGAGCTCTGGAAACACCATATATTTT. The variable domain in full, with the rest retrieved from reference TRBV9 and TRBJ1-3, is DSGVTQTPKHLITATGQRVTLRCSPRSGDLSVYWYQQSLDQGLQFLIQYYNGEERAKGNILERFSAQQFPDLHSELNLSSLELGDSALYFCASRGDMSSGNTIYFGEGSWLTVV.

J is TRBJ1-3 and V is TRBV6-5; the match to TRBD1 covers 7 bases. CDR1 and CDR2 from the germline V gene are MNHEY and SVGAGI. J lost 0 bases, V lost 7 bases, and 6 bases had no gene match. The CDR3 has 15 amino acids. Here the CDR3 DNA reads TGTGCCAGCAAAGGGACAGCCCTCTCTGGAAACACCATATATTTT. Its protein product is CASKGTALSGNTIYF.

This chain connects TRBV5-1 to TRBJ2-2; 11 bases agree with TRBD2. V lost 9 bases and J lost 4; bases outside the gene matches: 8. CDR1 is SGHRS and CDR2 is YFSETQ in the germline V gene. This CDR3 is built from 15 residues. The CDR3 here is CATSGTSGTTGELFF. CDR3 in DNA: TGCGCCACCTCCGGGACTAGCGGAACCACCGGGGAGCTGTTTTTT.

The chain has TRBV12-5 and TRBJ1-1, with 8 nucleotides matching TRBD1. Germline V CDR1 and CDR2: LGHNT, FRNRAP. This CDR3 comprises 15 residues. The junction had 13 bases not matched to a gene; V was cut back by 5 bases and J by 8 bases. This CDR3 reads CASGTQGAFGSEAFF. For the CDR3, the DNA is TGTGCTAGTGGTACCCAGGGGGCCTTCGGATCCGAAGCTTTCTTT.

This chain connects TRBV7-2 to TRBJ2-2, with unresolved D. The CDR3 covers 13 residues. Germline lookup yields CDR1 SGHTA and CDR2 FQGNSA. Trimming left V 2 bases short and J 8 bases short, with 9 bases between. CDR3 DNA: TGTGCCAGCAGCTTATCCTTAGCTGGGGAGCTGTTTTTT. It translates to CASSLSLAGELFF.

This rearrangement joins TRBV28 to TRBJ2-7; the D gene is possibly TRBD2 (5 bases). The V end was cut by 6 bases, the J end by 1 base, with 7 bases between. The germline V gene encodes CDR1 MDHEN and CDR2 SYDVKM. The CDR3 contains 12 residues. The CDR3 bases are TGTGCCAGCAGCCCGGGGTCCTACGAGCAGTACTTC. This gives the protein CASSPGSYEQYF.